These 18 T cell receptor beta chains were sequenced from one sample in a study of T-cell reconstitution after alpha-beta-depleted transplantation in children. TCRbeta library construction was performed incorporating unique molecular identifiers. TCRdb passed the PCR reads through MiXCR, listing each CDR3 protein once. The data hold roughly 200,000 distinct CDR3 sequences, with approximately 10% observed a single time. The source was PBMCs, collected before TCRalphabeta/CD19-depleted stem cell transplant. Every receptor here comes from a child under two years old with acute myeloid leukemia, due to receive a stem cell transplant.

This clonotype was detected many times. The chain combines TRBV6-5 with TRBJ1-2, with 10 bases that match TRBD1. The CDR3 consists of 15 residues. The V gene's germline CDR1 is MNHEY and CDR2 SVGAGI. With 2 bases clipped from V and 3 bases from J, the junction kept 3 bases outside the gene matches. CDR3 region: CASSYGTGAHYGYTF. Here the CDR3 DNA reads TGTGCCAGCAGTTACGGGACAGGGGCACACTATGGCTACACCTTC.

This clonotype was found many times. The chain combines TRBV6-2 or TRBV6-3 with TRBJ2-1; D call uncertain. V was shortened by 2 bases and J by 4 bases, with 9 bases between the two germline ends. Germline assignment: CDR1 MNHEY and CDR2 SVGEGT. This CDR3 has 14 amino acids. Here the CDR3 DNA reads TGTGCCAGCAGTTACCGTCACTTATACAATGAGCAGTTCTTC. As protein: CASSYRHLYNEQFF.

This clonotype was detected ten times or more. The gene calls are TRBV5-1 and TRBJ2-2; D gene uncertain. V lost 6 bases and J lost 2, with 14 bases in between. Germline values: CDR1 SGHRS, CDR2 YFSETQ. The CDR3 has 15 residues. CDR3 nucleotides: TGCGCCAGCAAACCCCAGGACGGAAACACCGGGGAGCTGTTTTTT. It encodes CASKPQDGNTGELFF.

This clonotype has a count of ten or more. The V gene is TRBV14, the J gene TRBJ1-2; D is undetermined. CDR3 length equals 16 residues. V lost 1 base and J 5 bases, leaving 17 bases between the germline ends. The germline CDR1 and CDR2 sequences are SGHDN and FVKESK. CDR3 sequence: CASSQVSPSDPYGYTF. In DNA form, the CDR3 reads TGTGCCAGCAGCCAAGTCTCTCCCAGCGACCCGTATGGCTACACCTTC.

This clonotype was seen at least ten times. This chain links TRBV29-1 with TRBJ2-5; D remains unclear. In germline, CDR1 is SQVTM, CDR2 ANQGSEA. CDR3 length: 12 residues. V dropped 7 bases and J dropped 5 bases, with 14 bases sitting between them. CDR3 residues: CSAVDVGETQYF. The DNA for the CDR3 is TGCAGCGCCGTAGACGTAGGGGAGACCCAGTACTTC.

There are many counts of this clonotype. The rearrangement joins TRBV7-8 to TRBJ1-2; no firm D call. The CDR3 covers 14 residues. V was clipped by 5 bases and J by 4 bases, with 14 bases between them. From germline, CDR1 is SGHVS and CDR2 FQNEAQ. The CDR3 spells CASSQYQIAYGYTF. CDR3 nucleotides: TGTGCCAGCAGCCAATATCAAATAGCCTATGGCTACACCTTC.

At least ten counts were recorded for this clonotype. The J gene is TRBJ1-5, the V gene TRBV7-2; the D gene is possibly TRBD1 (6 bases). The V end was cut by 1 base, the J end by 5 bases, with 12 bases between. Germline CDR1 and CDR2: SGHTA and FQGNSA. The CDR3 runs 15 residues. CDR3 sequence: CASSLGGGLDQPQHF. The CDR3 nucleotides read TGTGCCAGCAGCTTAGGAGGGGGGCTCGATCAGCCCCAGCATTTT.

This clonotype occurred many times. The V and J genes are TRBV10-3 and TRBJ1-1; D perhaps matches TRBD1 (6 bases). The germline gives CDR1 ENHRY, CDR2 SYGVKD. The ends were cut back, 11 bases at V and 1 base at J, with 14 bases in the middle. The CDR3 sequence is 13 residues long. The chain's CDR3 is CAAARQANTEAFF. DNA for the CDR3: TGTGCCGCCGCCCGACAGGCGAACACTGAAGCTTTCTTT.

This clonotype has a count of ten or more. One end of the junction does not line up with germline, which may come from a read error. This sequence joins TRBV10-3 and TRBJ1-1; D might be TRBD1 (5 bases). The germline gives CDR1 ENHRY, CDR2 SYGVKD. CDR3 length equals 14 residues. CDR3 sequence: CAISGGLPNSEAFF. In DNA form, the CDR3 reads TGTGCCATCAGTGGGGGACTTCCGAACTCTGAAGCTTTCTTT.

This clonotype has a count of ten or more. The chain is built from TRBV3-1 and TRBJ1-1; 7 bases match TRBD1. This CDR3 spans 14 amino acids. The V gene's germline CDR1 is LGHDT and CDR2 YNNKEL (reference sequence). V lost 4 bases and J lost 4; bases outside the gene matches: 6. The CDR3 here is CASSPTGVVTEAFF. CDR3 nucleotides: TGTGCCAGCAGCCCCACAGGGGTGGTCACTGAAGCTTTCTTT. Full variable domain (remainder filled in from reference TRBV3-1 and TRBJ1-1): DTAVSQTPKYLVTQMGNDKSIKCEQNLGHDTMYWYKQDSKKFLKIMFSYNNKELIINETVPNRFSPKSPDKAHLNLHINSLELGDSAVYFCASSPTGVVTEAFFGQGTRLTVV.

This clonotype was picked up many times. V usage is TRBV13 and J usage is TRBJ1-6; maybe TRBD1 (6 bases). The germline V gene has CDR1 PRHDT and CDR2 FYEKMQ (reference sequence). This CDR3 is 15 amino acids long. V gave up 4 bases and J gave up 10 bases, with 17 bases separating them. The CDR3 spells CASSWTAAQRSPLHF. The CDR3 nucleotides read TGTGCCAGCAGCTGGACAGCCGCCCAAAGGTCACCCCTCCACTTT.

In its sample, this clonotype was seen many times. V is TRBV6-1 and J is TRBJ2-1; TRBD2 agrees at 11 bases. The ends lost 5 bases at V and 4 bases at J; junction bases unmatched: 7. Per germline, CDR1 MNHNS and CDR2 SASEGT. The CDR3 has 16 amino acids. The chain's CDR3 is CASSKLAGVGYNEQFF. The CDR3 DNA reads as TGTGCCAGCAGTAAACTAGCGGGAGTTGGGTACAATGAGCAGTTCTTC.

The sample holds many counts of this clonotype. The chain carries TRBV5-4 and TRBJ2-1; 7 nucleotides line up with TRBD2. Germline trimming cut 1 base from V and 0 bases from J; bases unmatched to any gene: 7. The CDR3 sequence is 17 residues long. Germline V gene lookup returns CDR1 SGHNT and CDR2 YYREEE (reference sequence). As DNA, the CDR3 is TGTGCCAGCAGCTTGAGTCCTAGCGGAAGCTCCTACAATGAGCAGTTCTTC. Translated, it gives CASSLSPSGSSYNEQFF.

This rearrangement joins TRBV7-2 to TRBJ2-3; D perhaps matches TRBD2 (6 bases). Germline-derived CDR1 and CDR2 are SGHTA and FQGNSA. Trimming took off 3 bases at V and 8 bases at J, with 9 bases between the two ends. The CDR3 loop spans 12 amino acids. CDR3 sequence (DNA): TGTGCCAGCAGCTTGGGGGGAGGTACGCAGTATTTT. It is translated as CASSLGGGTQYF.

This clonotype was seen many times. V gene TRBV20-1 combines with J gene TRBJ2-5; D unresolved. Germline CDR1 and CDR2: DFQATT and SNEGSKA (reference sequence). The CDR3 consists of 11 residues. Trimming removed 6 bases at V and 2 bases at J, with 7 bases between. The CDR3 region is CSAVGQETQYF. CDR3 DNA: TGCAGTGCGGTGGGACAAGAGACCCAGTACTTC.

The V and J genes are TRBV7-2 and TRBJ1-1, with D perhaps matching TRBD1 (6 bases). The germline V gene encodes CDR1 SGHTA and CDR2 FQGNSA. V lost 5 bases to trimming and J lost 0 bases, with 16 bases between them. The CDR3 is made up of 16 amino acids. The CDR3 DNA sequence: TGTGCCAGCAGCCCACCCGGCGGACAGCTGAACACTGAAGCTTTCTTT. Translating it yields CASSPPGGQLNTEAFF.

This clonotype was seen ten or more times. The CDR3 loop reads CASSINDRADGYTF. The CDR3 DNA is TGCGCCAGCAGCATAAACGACAGGGCGGACGGCTACACCTTC. The V call is TRBV5-1, the J call TRBJ1-2; TRBD1 agrees at 7 bases. This CDR3 comprises 14 residues. With 4 bases clipped from V and 8 bases from J, the junction kept 11 bases outside the gene matches. Germline V CDR1 and CDR2: SGHRS, YFSETQ. Using reference TRBV5-1 and TRBJ1-2 for the parts outside the CDR3, the full variable domain is KAGVTQTPRYLIKTRGQQVTLSCSPISGHRSVSWYQQTPGQGLQFLFEYFSETQRNKGNFPGRFSGRQFSNSRSEMNVSTLELGDSALYLCASSINDRADGYTFGSGTRLTVV.

This clonotype was recorded at least ten times. V is TRBV10-3 and J is TRBJ2-1, with D unclear. The germline gives CDR1 ENHRY, CDR2 SYGVKD. The CDR3 covers 12 residues. The germline V and J ends were trimmed by 8 bases and 5 bases, with 10 bases remaining between them. The CDR3 DNA is TGTGCCATCGCTAGTGGGGACAATGAGCAGTTCTTC. Its protein product is CAIASGDNEQFF.